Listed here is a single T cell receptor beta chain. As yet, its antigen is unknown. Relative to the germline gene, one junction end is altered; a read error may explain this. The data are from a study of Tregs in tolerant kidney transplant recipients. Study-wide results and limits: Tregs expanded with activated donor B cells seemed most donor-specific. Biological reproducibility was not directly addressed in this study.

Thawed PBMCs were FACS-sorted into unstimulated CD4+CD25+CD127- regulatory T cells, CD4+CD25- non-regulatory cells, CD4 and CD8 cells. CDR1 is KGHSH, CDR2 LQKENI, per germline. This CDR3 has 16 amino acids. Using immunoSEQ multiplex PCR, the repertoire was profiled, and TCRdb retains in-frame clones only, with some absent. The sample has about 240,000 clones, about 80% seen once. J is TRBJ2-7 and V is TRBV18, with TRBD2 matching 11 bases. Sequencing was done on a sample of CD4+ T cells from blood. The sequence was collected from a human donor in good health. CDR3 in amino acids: CASSPGTSGGSGEQCF. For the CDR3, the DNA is TGTGCCAGTTCACCCGGGACTAGCGGCGGTTCAGGAGAGCAGTGCTTC.